This record covers a single TCR beta chain. What it binds is unknown. CDR3 length: 13 residues. CDR1 and CDR2 from the germline V gene are SGHDT and YYEEEE. V lost 4 bases, J lost 2 bases, and 2 bases stayed unmatched. The data originate from a study of cytomegalovirus exposure and HLA in healthy donors. Amplification used 60 Vbeta primers and 13 Jbeta primers. The method was immunoSEQ multiplex PCR; TCRdb's version includes in-frame clones alone and lacks a portion of them. The sample carries more than 95,000 clones, less than 80% recorded once. The study, taken as a whole, reports: In the analysis, some V segments, TRBV6-2 and TRBV6-3 included, were excluded as indistinguishable. Highest at DRB1 and lowest at HLA-C, TCR association rates differed among HLA loci in a later analysis.

The sequence derives from a man aged 45-65 years in good health and CMV-seronegative. The chain is built from TRBV5-6 and TRBJ2-7; 8 bases agree with TRBD1. Source material: PBMCs. The CDR3 region is CASSRTGPYEQYV. CDR3 DNA: TGTGCCAGCAGCCGGACAGGGCCCTACGAGCAGTACGTC.